A selection of T cell receptor beta chains follows, all from one sample in a study of T cells after yellow fever vaccination. TCRdb reprocessed the 5' RACE reads via MiXCR and lists one record per CDR3 protein. This sample has hundreds of thousands of distinct CDR3 sequences, with roughly 14% found just once. This specimen was PBMCs, taken on the day of the yellow fever booster vaccination. These receptors were collected from a man aged 25-45 years who received the YFV17D yellow fever vaccine. CDR3s include the opening cysteine and the closing phenylalanine or tryptophan. A D gene is named only where the DNA matches it firmly. Expanded clones get a size class; other rows say once, few or many, or leave the size out.

>TRBJ1-6|-|-|TRBV20-1
CSARDTQKNSPLHF
TGCAGTGCTAGAGATACCCAGAAAAATTCACCCCTCCACTTT
>TRBJ2-2|few|TRBD2|TRBV5-1
CASSSQPGTSSTGELFF
TGCGCCAGCAGCTCCCAACCCGGGACTAGTTCCACCGGGGAGCTGTTTTTT
>TRBJ2-1|-|TRBD2|TRBV5-5
CASSFGTSGHNEQFF
TGTGCCAGCAGCTTCGGGACTAGCGGGCACAATGAGCAGTTCTTC
>TRBJ2-3|-|-|TRBV5-1
CASSERQGTDTQYF
TGCGCCAGCAGCGAACGACAGGGCACAGATACGCAGTATTTT
>TRBJ2-5|few|TRBD1|TRBV5-5
CASRPGTGLETQYF
TGTGCCAGCAGACCCGGGACAGGGTTAGAGACCCAGTACTTC
>TRBJ2-3|-|-|TRBV7-9
CASSSEDTQYF
TGTGCCAGCAGCTCTGAAGATACGCAGTATTTT
>TRBJ1-2|-|TRBD1|TRBV7-2
CASSSQGGSYGYTF
TGTGCCAGCAGCTCCCAAGGGGGCTCCTATGGCTACACCTTC
>TRBJ1-6|-|TRBD1|TRBV2
CASTRGDILSPLHF
TGTGCCAGCACCAGGGGGGACATCCTATCACCCCTCCACTTT
>TRBJ2-7|-|-|TRBV11-2
CASTSSRGAAGQYF
TGTGCCAGCACGTCATCGAGGGGCGCTGCGGGCCAGTACTTC
>TRBJ2-6|few|-|TRBV6-4
CASSEPGANVLTF
TGTGCCAGCAGTGAGCCCGGGGCCAACGTCCTGACTTTC
>TRBJ2-7|few|-|TRBV4-3
CVRGYEQYF
TGCGTCCGAGGCTACGAGCAGTACTTC
>TRBJ2-5|once|TRBD1|TRBV5-6
CASSLQGAEVVETQYF
TGTGCCAGCAGCTTGCAGGGGGCAGAGGTAGTAGAGACCCAGTACTTC
>TRBJ2-1|few|TRBD2|TRBV6-1
CASRRLAGSNEQFF
TGTGCCAGCAGAAGACTAGCGGGAAGTAATGAGCAGTTCTTC
>TRBJ2-2|-|TRBD2|TRBV10-3
CATKRGAGDDTGELFF
TGTGCCACCAAAAGGGGAGCGGGAGACGATACCGGGGAGCTGTTTTTT
>TRBJ1-1|-|-|TRBV10-3
CAISRGGGTEAFF
TGTGCCATCTCCCGGGGAGGGGGCACTGAAGCTTTCTTT
>TRBJ2-1|few|-|TRBV11-2
CASSLELILRPSDDSYNEQFF
TGTGCCAGCAGCTTAGAGCTGATCCTCAGACCGTCCGACGACTCCTACAATGAGCAGTTCTTC
>TRBJ2-7|-|TRBD1|TRBV24-1
CATSDETGGFYEQYF
TGTGCCACCAGTGATGAGACAGGGGGCTTCTACGAGCAGTACTTC
>TRBJ2-7|few|TRBD2|TRBV7-9
CASSLGAGDYEQYF
TGTGCCAGCAGCTTAGGAGCGGGAGATTACGAGCAGTACTTC
>TRBJ1-2|few|-|TRBV29-1
CSAYGTTTRLYGYTF
TGCAGCGCATATGGGACAACGACCCGACTCTATGGCTACACCTTC
>TRBJ1-2|once|TRBD1|TRBV30
CAWSGGGRGYGYTF
TGTGCCTGGAGTGGAGGGGGCAGGGGTTATGGCTACACCTTC
>TRBJ1-2|-|-|TRBV7-2
CASSLMGTGYGYTF
TGTGCCAGCAGCTTGATGGGGACGGGCTATGGCTACACCTTC
>TRBJ2-7|few|TRBD2|TRBV12-3/TRBV12-4
CASSPASGRVEQYF
TGTGCCAGCAGTCCGGCCAGCGGGAGGGTCGAGCAGTACTTC
>TRBJ1-1|once|TRBD1|TRBV14
CASSRNRGRTEAFF
TGTGCCAGCAGCCGTAACAGGGGGAGAACTGAAGCTTTCTTT
>TRBJ2-5|few|-|TRBV6-2/TRBV6-3
CASRLAPGGETQYF
TGTGCCAGCAGATTAGCACCCGGAGGAGAGACCCAGTACTTC
>TRBJ2-7|many|-|TRBV18
CASSPSDSYEQYF
TGTGCCAGCTCACCTTCAGACTCCTACGAGCAGTACTTC
>TRBJ2-4|few|-|TRBV29-1
CSVEGGGVAKNIQYF
TGCAGCGTTGAAGGAGGGGGAGTAGCCAAAAACATTCAGTACTTC
>TRBJ2-2|-|-|TRBV7-6
CASSLESPGLRDLETGELFF
TGTGCCAGCAGCTTAGAGTCGCCCGGACTGCGCGATCTGGAAACCGGGGAGCTGTTTTTT
>TRBJ2-6|many|TRBD1|TRBV20-1
CSVNRQGFGANVLTF
TGCAGTGTAAACCGACAGGGATTTGGGGCCAACGTCCTGACTTTC
>TRBJ2-7|few|TRBD2|TRBV4-3
CASSQGGGSTYEQYF
TGCGCCAGCAGCCAAGGAGGCGGGAGCACCTACGAGCAGTACTTC
>TRBJ2-1|many|-|TRBV7-3
CASSSGGRSEQFF
TGTGCCAGCAGCTCGGGTGGGCGTAGTGAGCAGTTCTTC
>TRBJ2-7|-|TRBD2|TRBV9
CASSVGSGISYEQYF
TGTGCCAGCAGCGTAGGTAGCGGGATCTCCTACGAGCAGTACTTC
>TRBJ2-3|-|-|TRBV25-1
CASSDGGGPLTDTQYF
TGTGCCAGCAGTGACGGGGGAGGACCCCTCACAGATACGCAGTATTTT
>TRBJ1-4|few|-|TRBV6-1
CASSRGMTNEKLFF
TGTGCCAGCAGCCGCGGTATGACTAATGAAAAACTGTTTTTT
>TRBJ2-7|few|TRBD1|TRBV5-1
CASSSTGQGHYEQYF
TGCGCCAGCAGCTCAACAGGACAGGGCCACTACGAGCAGTACTTC
>TRBJ1-2|-|-|TRBV5-5
CASSSERDIYGYTF
TGTGCCAGCAGCTCCGAAAGGGACATCTACGGCTACACCTTC
>TRBJ1-1|-|-|TRBV9
CASSVDPRGGGSLNTEAFF
TGTGCCAGCAGCGTAGATCCCCGTGGGGGAGGGAGTCTGAACACTGAAGCTTTCTTT
>TRBJ2-5|-|-|TRBV28
CASSLLGRKYQETQYF
TGTGCCAGCAGTTTATTGGGCAGGAAGTACCAAGAGACCCAGTACTTC
>TRBJ2-7|-|TRBD1|TRBV6-2/TRBV6-3
CASSYPTTGAYEQYF
TGTGCCAGCAGTTACCCCACGACAGGGGCTTACGAGCAGTACTTC
>TRBJ1-1|-|-|TRBV5-4
CASSNPIEAFF
TGTGCCAGCAGTAACCCTATTGAAGCTTTCTTT
>TRBJ2-1|-|TRBD2|TRBV23-1
CASRPISGALYNEQFF
TGCGCCAGCAGACCCATTAGCGGGGCCCTTTACAATGAGCAGTTCTTC
>TRBJ1-1|-|-|TRBV12-5
CASAPYPQSRTEAFF
TGTGCTAGTGCCCCCTACCCGCAGAGTAGGACTGAAGCTTTCTTT
>TRBJ2-7|few|-|TRBV6-2/TRBV6-3
CASRTQGTIYEQYF
TGTGCCAGCAGGACACAGGGCACAATCTACGAGCAGTACTTC
>TRBJ2-1|-|-|TRBV10-3
CAISESPMDEQFF
TGTGCCATCAGTGAGTCCCCCATGGATGAGCAGTTCTTC
>TRBJ1-3|few|-|TRBV19
CASTRRGYGNTIYF
TGTGCCAGTACCCGGCGGGGATATGGAAACACCATATATTTT
>TRBJ2-7|-|-|TRBV12-3/TRBV12-4
CASNPVVGNYEQYF
TGTGCCAGCAATCCAGTGGTGGGAAACTACGAGCAGTACTTC
>TRBJ2-1|few|-|TRBV29-1
CSVEDRERDWVNEQFF
TGCAGCGTTGAAGACAGGGAACGGGATTGGGTCAATGAGCAGTTCTTC
>TRBJ2-7|-|-|TRBV27
CASAKIFGSRVRGRDEQYF
TGTGCCAGCGCCAAAATTTTCGGGTCAAGGGTTCGAGGGAGAGACGAGCAGTACTTC
>TRBJ1-5|-|-|TRBV27
CASSLNQGHQPQHF
TGTGCCAGCAGTTTAAATCAGGGCCATCAGCCCCAGCATTTT
>TRBJ2-2|few|-|TRBV4-3
CASTTGTYNTGELFF
TGCGCCAGCACCACCGGGACCTATAACACCGGGGAGCTGTTTTTT
>TRBJ2-7|-|TRBD2|TRBV28
CASSLYGRTSGTGEQYF
TGTGCCAGCAGTTTATATGGCAGGACTAGCGGGACGGGCGAGCAGTACTTC
>TRBJ2-1|few|-|TRBV12-3/TRBV12-4
CASRPGTASYNEQFF
TGTGCCAGCAGGCCCGGGACGGCTTCTTACAATGAGCAGTTCTTC
>TRBJ2-3|-|-|TRBV18
CASSPQRFDTQYF
TGTGCCAGCTCACCTCAAAGGTTCGATACGCAGTATTTT
>TRBJ2-3|-|TRBD2|TRBV12-3/TRBV12-4
CASHSLAENTDTQYF
TGTGCCAGCCATTCTCTAGCGGAGAACACAGATACGCAGTATTTT
>TRBJ2-7|-|TRBD1|TRBV30
CAWATGRGYEQYF
TGTGCCTGGGCGACAGGGCGAGGCTACGAGCAGTACTTC
>TRBJ2-3|-|-|TRBV5-6
CASSSLRWTDTQYF
TGTGCCAGCAGCTCCCTAAGATGGACAGATACGCAGTATTTT
>TRBJ1-5|few|-|TRBV12-3/TRBV12-4
CASSNTFSGGNQPQHF
TGTGCCAGCAGTAATACCTTTTCAGGGGGCAATCAGCCCCAGCATTTT
>TRBJ2-3|few|TRBD1|TRBV11-2
CASSLRGGYTDTQYF
TGTGCCAGCAGCTTAAGAGGGGGCTACACAGATACGCAGTATTTT
>TRBJ2-7|-|TRBD2|TRBV11-2
CASSPKGLAGRSPYEQYF
TGTGCCAGCAGCCCAAAGGGACTAGCGGGGAGATCTCCCTACGAGCAGTACTTC